These 28 T cell receptor beta chains originate from one sample sequenced in a study of cytomegalovirus exposure and HLA in healthy donors. The PCR made use of 60 Vbeta and 13 Jbeta primers. Clones were sequenced by immunoSEQ multiplex PCR, and TCRdb holds only the in-frame ones, with some missing. This table has fewer than 250,000 clones, roughly 77% appearing once. Material for sequencing was PBMCs. The receptors originated from a man in his thirties or forties in good health and CMV-seropositive.

The V gene is TRBV6-5, the J gene TRBJ1-5; a weak D match, TRBD1 (5 bases). V lost 7 bases to trimming and J lost 1 base, with 14 bases between them. Germline V gene sequence: CDR1 MNHEY, CDR2 SVGAGI. The CDR3 contains 15 residues. CDR3 residues: CASNSARGSNQPQHF. For the CDR3, the DNA is TGTGCCAGCAACTCGGCGCGGGGGAGCAATCAGCCCCAGCATTTT.

A few counts support this clone. The chain has TRBV15 and TRBJ1-6, with a possible D match to TRBD1 (5 bases). The CDR3 runs to 14 residues. Trimming shortened V by 10 bases and J by 6 bases, and 16 bases separated the two germline ends. Germline-derived CDR1 and CDR2 are LNHNV and YYDKDF (reference sequence). The CDR3 loop reads CASGRGVGNSPLHF. CDR3 nucleotide sequence: TGTGCCAGCGGCCGGGGGGTAGGTAATTCACCCCTCCACTTT.

V usage is TRBV21-1 and J usage is TRBJ2-4; the table assigns TRBD2, which was not confirmed against the DNA. TRBV21-1 is an annotated pseudogene. This CDR3 is built from 17 residues. As DNA, the CDR3 is TGTGCCAGCAGCAAAGCGCCGAGGGAGAGGTCCAAAAACATTCAGTACTTC. Translated, it gives CASSKAPRERSKNIQYF.

This chain joins TRBV27 and TRBJ1-2; a possible D gene is TRBD1 (6 bases). CDR1 and CDR2 from the germline V gene are MNHEY and SMNVEV (reference sequence). The CDR3 is 11 residues long. Between the trimmed V and J ends, which lost 3 bases and 8 bases, there was a span of 7 bases. The CDR3 DNA follows: TGTGCCAGCAGTTTTGGGGGCGGCTACACCTTC. This gives the protein CASSFGGGYTF.

The chain recombines TRBV15 with TRBJ1-1; D is perhaps TRBD1 (5 bases). Looked up from germline, CDR1 is LNHNV and CDR2 is YYDKDF (reference sequence). With 3 bases removed from V and 5 bases from J, the gap between germline ends came to 13 bases. The CDR3 spans 14 residues. The DNA of the CDR3 is TGTGCCACCAGCAGGGCCATAAGGGGTACTGAAGCTTTCTTT. This codes for CATSRAIRGTEAFF. The full variable domain, its missing parts supplied by reference TRBV15 and TRBJ1-1, is DAMVIQNPRYQVTQFGKPVTLSCSQTLNHNVMYWYQQKSSQAPKLLFHYYDKDFNNEADTPDNFQSRRPNTSFCFLDIRSPGLGDTAMYLCATSRAIRGTEAFFGQGTRLTVV.

V gene TRBV11-2 combines with J gene TRBJ2-2; 7 bases agree with TRBD2. Germline CDR1 is SGHAT and CDR2 is FQNNGV. This CDR3 has 16 amino acids. The V segment lost 1 base and the J segment 5 bases; nucleotides outside the gene matches: 7. The CDR3 sequence: CASSLGWASGTGELFF. Here the CDR3 DNA reads TGTGCCAGCAGCTTAGGATGGGCTAGCGGTACCGGGGAGCTGTTTTTT. The full variable domain, its missing parts supplied by reference TRBV11-2 and TRBJ2-2, is EAGVAQSPRYKIIEKRQSVAFWCNPISGHATLYWYQQILGQGPKLLIQFQNNGVVDDSQLPKDRFSAERLKGVDSTLKIQPAKLEDSAVYLCASSLGWASGTGELFFGEGSRLTVL.

This chain connects TRBV10-3 to TRBJ2-1, with unresolved D. This CDR3 contains 12 residues. Deletions cut 2 bases from V and 8 bases from J, with 7 bases between. The V gene's germline CDR1 is ENHRY and CDR2 SYGVKD. CDR3 in amino acids: CAISEGPDEQFF. The DNA of the CDR3 is TGTGCCATCAGTGAGGGCCCCGATGAGCAGTTCTTC.

This chain connects TRBV9 to TRBJ1-3, with D hard to call. Trimming shortened V by 4 bases and J by 8 bases, and 10 bases separated the two germline ends. The CDR3 runs to 12 residues. The germline V gene encodes CDR1 SGDLS and CDR2 YYNGEE. The CDR3 loop reads CASSPQAHTIYF. CDR3 nucleotides: TGTGCCAGCAGCCCGCAGGCGCACACCATATATTTT.

The V call is TRBV9, the J call TRBJ1-6; the D is unclear. Germline-derived CDR1 and CDR2 are SGDLS and YYNGEE. The CDR3 has 14 residues. Trimming cost V 2 bases and J 4 bases, with 7 bases left between them. In nucleotides, the CDR3 is TGTGCCAGCAGCGTCGGGAGTTATAATTCACCCCTCCACTTT. It codes for CASSVGSYNSPLHF.

In DNA form, the CDR3 reads TGTGCCAGCAGTTTCGTGACAGGGAGAGGAACCGGGGAGCTGTTTTTT. Translated: CASSFVTGRGTGELFF. This chain uses TRBV28 with TRBJ2-2, with TRBD1 matching 7 bases. The CDR3 covers 16 residues. Germline CDR1 and CDR2: MDHEN and SYDVKM. The V and J ends lost 3 bases and 5 bases, in that order; junction bases with no gene match: 9.

This clone was recorded a few times. CDR3 coding DNA: TGCAGCGTTGGAGTACACGAGCAGTACTTC. Amino acid sequence: CSVGVHEQYF. This chain uses TRBV29-1 with TRBJ2-7; no reliable D call. CDR3 length: 10 amino acids. Germline loops: CDR1 SQVTM, CDR2 ANQGSEA. Trimming cost V 4 bases and J 5 bases, with 6 bases left between them.

The rearrangement uses TRBV27 and TRBJ2-5, with TRBD2 matching 13 bases. CDR3 length: 16 amino acids. V was pared by 5 bases and J by 11 bases, with 14 bases of the junction left unmatched. Looked up from germline, CDR1 is MNHEY and CDR2 is SMNVEV (reference sequence). CDR3: CASSPLGTSGVSEQYF. CDR3 DNA: TGTGCCAGCAGTCCTCTCGGGACTAGCGGGGTGAGTGAGCAGTACTTC.

The chain employs TRBV25-1 and TRBJ1-2; TRBD1 is a possible D gene (5 bases). The length of the CDR3 is 14 residues. The germline V and J ends were trimmed by 10 bases and 8 bases, with 23 bases remaining between them. Germline V lookup: CDR1 MGHDK, CDR2 SYGVNS. CDR3 region: CANTLPGQGNGYTF. DNA for the CDR3: TGTGCCAACACCCTTCCTGGGCAGGGCAACGGCTACACCTTC.

This sequence joins TRBV18 and TRBJ2-3; 10 bases agree with TRBD2. This CDR3 region has 13 residues. Germline V CDR1 and CDR2: KGHSH, LQKENI. Unmatched junction bases numbered 3, after V lost 3 bases and J lost 9 bases. The CDR3 here is CASSPASGRTQYF. The CDR3 region has the DNA TGTGCCAGCTCACCTGCTAGCGGGAGAACGCAGTATTTT.

V usage is TRBV9 and J usage is TRBJ1-3, with 7 bases matching TRBD1. V shed 3 bases, J shed 7 bases, and the junction held 16 bases outside the gene matches. CDR1 and CDR2 (germline): SGDLS, YYNGEE. The CDR3 runs to 17 residues. CDR3 residues: CASSALTGSYVGNTIYF. The CDR3 DNA follows: TGTGCCAGCAGCGCCCTGACAGGGTCTTATGTCGGTAACACCATATATTTT.

J is TRBJ2-5 and V is TRBV19, with TRBD1 matching 7 bases. Germline V lookup: CDR1 LNHDA, CDR2 SQIVND (reference sequence). The V and J ends lost 6 bases and 4 bases, in that order; junction bases with no gene match: 11. The CDR3 has 15 amino acids. CDR3 sequence: CASRRQGPGIETQYF. For the CDR3, the DNA is TGTGCCAGTAGGAGACAGGGCCCGGGGATAGAGACCCAGTACTTC.

The rearrangement joins TRBV12-5 to TRBJ2-3; TRBD1 agrees at 9 bases. The J segment lost 4 bases and the V segment lost 5 bases, leaving 7 bases of the junction unmatched. CDR3 length: 15 amino acids. Germline V gene data show CDR1 as LGHNT and CDR2 as FRNRAP. CDR3 coding DNA: TGTGCTAGTGGTCCCGGGGACAGGGAGTCAGATACGCAGTATTTT. It specifies CASGPGDRESDTQYF.

The V call is TRBV4-1, the J call TRBJ2-5; D possibly corresponds to TRBD2 (5 bases). Germline V gene sequence: CDR1 MGHRA, CDR2 YSYEKL. The CDR3 covers 13 residues. V lost 4 bases to trimming and J lost 5 bases, with 11 bases between them. The chain's CDR3 is CASSRLEGETQYF. The CDR3 DNA sequence: TGCGCCAGCAGCCGGTTAGAGGGCGAGACCCAGTACTTC.

A remark on this clone: It is likely a read error: a sequence one base away is far more abundant. This chain connects TRBV5-4 to TRBJ2-1; TRBD2 aligns across 9 bases. This CDR3 has 15 residues. Trimming removed 4 bases from V and 6 bases from J; junction bases left unmatched: 8. CDR1 and CDR2 (germline): SGHNT, YYREEE (reference sequence). The CDR3 reads CASSGGAGGVNEQFF. CDR3 nucleotides: TGTGCCAGCAGCGGGGGGGCGGGGGGGGTCAATGAGCAGTTCTTC.

The chain uses TRBV30 and TRBJ2-1; 7 nucleotides agree with TRBD1. J gave up 4 bases and V 0 bases, and 6 bases lay outside the gene matches. Germline loops: CDR1 GTSNPN, CDR2 SVGIG (reference sequence). This CDR3 comprises 15 residues. The CDR3 bases are TGTGCCTGGAGTGTACAGGGGCCCTCATACAATGAGCAGTTCTTC. Translating gives CAWSVQGPSYNEQFF.

This clone has just a few counts. This rearrangement joins TRBV6-1 to TRBJ1-5; weak D call: TRBD1 (5 bases). Germline V gene lookup returns CDR1 MNHNS and CDR2 SASEGT. The CDR3 loop spans 15 amino acids. Trimming left V 6 bases short and J 3 bases short, with 15 bases between. CDR3 in amino acids: CASRGGNGVNQPQHF. The CDR3 DNA is TGTGCCAGCAGGGGGGGGAATGGGGTCAATCAGCCCCAGCATTTT.

The chain has TRBV27 and TRBJ2-1, with D perhaps TRBD2 (5 bases). The CDR3 contains 12 residues. With 3 bases removed from V and 9 bases from J, the gap between germline ends came to 9 bases. Germline V gene lookup returns CDR1 MNHEY and CDR2 SMNVEV (reference sequence). The DNA of the CDR3 is TGTGCCAGCAGTTTCGCGGGTCGTGAGCAGTTCTTC. Translated: CASSFAGREQFF.

As for this clone: Compared with germline, one end of the junction differs, possibly owing to a read error. V usage is TRBV7-9 and J usage is TRBJ1-3; no firm D call. The CDR3 spans 14 residues. Germline-derived CDR1 and CDR2 are SEHNR and FQNEAQ (reference sequence). The CDR3 loop reads CSSSLGSVQDTIYF. In nucleotides, the CDR3 is TGTTCCAGCAGCTTAGGGTCTGTTCAGGACACCATATATTTT. The full variable domain, with the rest looked up from reference TRBV7-9 and TRBJ1-3, is DTGVSQNPRHKITKRGQNVTFRCDPISEHNRLYWYRQTLGQGPEFLTYFQNEAQLEKSRLLSDRFSAERPKGSFSTLEIQRTEQGDSAMYLCSSSLGSVQDTIYFGEGSWLTVV.

The chain links TRBV11-3 to TRBJ2-2, with a weak D call TRBD1 (6 bases). Trimming shortened V by 4 bases and J by 0 bases, and 12 bases separated the two germline ends. CDR1 is SGHNT and CDR2 is YENEEA in the germline V gene. CDR3 size: 16 residues. CDR3 sequence (DNA): TGTGCCAGCAGCTCAGCCGGGACAACGAACACCGGGGAGCTGTTTTTT. Translating it yields CASSSAGTTNTGELFF.

The V and J genes are TRBV5-6 and TRBJ1-1, with D perhaps TRBD1 (6 bases). This CDR3 has 13 residues. Germline CDR1 is SGHDT and CDR2 is YYEEEE. V dropped 2 bases and J dropped 5 bases, with 10 bases sitting between them. This CDR3 is CASSFPQGTEAFF. The DNA of the CDR3 is TGTGCCAGCAGCTTTCCCCAGGGGACTGAAGCTTTCTTT.

This clone was seen more than once but under ten times. V is TRBV5-1 and J is TRBJ2-5, with 12 bases that match TRBD2. Germline V gives CDR1 SGHRS, CDR2 YFSETQ. With 2 bases clipped from V and 9 bases from J, the junction kept 8 bases outside the gene matches. This CDR3 comprises 15 residues. The CDR3 sequence is CASSLLAGGLKAQYF. The DNA of the CDR3 is TGCGCCAGCAGCTTACTAGCGGGGGGCCTTAAGGCCCAGTACTTC.

This clone occurred a few times. V is TRBV7-9 and J is TRBJ2-2; 8 bases agree with TRBD2. Losses at the gene ends were 5 bases for V and 5 bases for J; bases not matched to a gene: 7. The length of the CDR3 is 15 residues. The germline V gene has CDR1 SEHNR and CDR2 FQNEAQ (reference sequence). The CDR3 DNA sequence: TGTGCCAGCAGCCCCACTAGCGGTATAACCGGGGAGCTGTTTTTT. Translated, it gives CASSPTSGITGELFF.

The chain links TRBV5-1 to TRBJ2-7; 11 nucleotides agree with TRBD1. J lost 5 bases, V lost 4 bases, and 5 bases had no gene match. Per germline, CDR1 SGHRS and CDR2 YFSETQ. The CDR3 loop spans 14 amino acids. The CDR3 loop reads CASSPGDRGDEQYF. The CDR3 coding sequence is TGCGCCAGCAGCCCGGGGGACAGGGGGGACGAGCAGTACTTC.